The subject of this entry is one T cell receptor beta chain. The data stem from a study of blood T cell repertoires in COVID-19. In the study overall: COVID-19 samples collected from the United States, Italy and Spain covered acute and convalescent phases. T cells, B-cell-depleted T cells, or PBMCs supplied cDNA or gDNA.

In the source study's methods: Scientists estimated how many nucleated cells there were by amplifying reference gene primers. Only in-frame clones appear in the TCRdb table, and some are missing; sequencing was by immunoSEQ multiplex PCR. The V and J calls and clone size come from that table; D and trimming were worked out from the DNA. This table has more than 300,000 clones, 80% to 90% appearing once. The germline V gene encodes CDR1 LGHDT and CDR2 YNNKEL (reference sequence). This CDR3 contains 15 residues. V shed 6 bases, J shed 2 bases, and the junction held 9 bases outside the gene matches. Input material: peripheral blood. J is TRBJ1-2 and V is TRBV3-1 (or the pseudogene TRBV3-2), with 7 bases lining up with TRBD1. The TCR sequence derives from a woman between 45 and 65 years old with acute or convalescent COVID-19. The CDR3 reads CASSKTGSANYGYTF. CDR3 coding DNA: TGTGCCAGCAGTAAGACAGGGTCGGCGAACTATGGCTACACCTTC.